This T cell receptor (beta chain) was found in a study of T cells after yellow fever vaccination. TCRdb reprocessed the 5' RACE reads with MiXCR, giving one entry per CDR3 protein. The data show nearly 550,000 distinct CDR3 sequences, under 25% seen once. CDR1 and CDR2 (germline): SEHNR, FQNEAQ (reference sequence). The CDR3 loop spans 17 amino acids. V gave up 5 bases and J gave up 5 bases; unmatched junction bases: 12. The TCR was taken from a man aged 25 to 40 who received the YFV17D yellow fever vaccine. Here the sequenced sample was PBMCs, taken 15 days after the yellow fever booster vaccination. The rearrangement joins TRBV7-9 to TRBJ1-1, with 12 nucleotides matching TRBD1. CDR3 bases: TGTGCCAGCAGCCTACCCGGGACAGGGGGCCGGGGGACTGAAGCTTTCTTT. Translation: CASSLPGTGGRGTEAFF.